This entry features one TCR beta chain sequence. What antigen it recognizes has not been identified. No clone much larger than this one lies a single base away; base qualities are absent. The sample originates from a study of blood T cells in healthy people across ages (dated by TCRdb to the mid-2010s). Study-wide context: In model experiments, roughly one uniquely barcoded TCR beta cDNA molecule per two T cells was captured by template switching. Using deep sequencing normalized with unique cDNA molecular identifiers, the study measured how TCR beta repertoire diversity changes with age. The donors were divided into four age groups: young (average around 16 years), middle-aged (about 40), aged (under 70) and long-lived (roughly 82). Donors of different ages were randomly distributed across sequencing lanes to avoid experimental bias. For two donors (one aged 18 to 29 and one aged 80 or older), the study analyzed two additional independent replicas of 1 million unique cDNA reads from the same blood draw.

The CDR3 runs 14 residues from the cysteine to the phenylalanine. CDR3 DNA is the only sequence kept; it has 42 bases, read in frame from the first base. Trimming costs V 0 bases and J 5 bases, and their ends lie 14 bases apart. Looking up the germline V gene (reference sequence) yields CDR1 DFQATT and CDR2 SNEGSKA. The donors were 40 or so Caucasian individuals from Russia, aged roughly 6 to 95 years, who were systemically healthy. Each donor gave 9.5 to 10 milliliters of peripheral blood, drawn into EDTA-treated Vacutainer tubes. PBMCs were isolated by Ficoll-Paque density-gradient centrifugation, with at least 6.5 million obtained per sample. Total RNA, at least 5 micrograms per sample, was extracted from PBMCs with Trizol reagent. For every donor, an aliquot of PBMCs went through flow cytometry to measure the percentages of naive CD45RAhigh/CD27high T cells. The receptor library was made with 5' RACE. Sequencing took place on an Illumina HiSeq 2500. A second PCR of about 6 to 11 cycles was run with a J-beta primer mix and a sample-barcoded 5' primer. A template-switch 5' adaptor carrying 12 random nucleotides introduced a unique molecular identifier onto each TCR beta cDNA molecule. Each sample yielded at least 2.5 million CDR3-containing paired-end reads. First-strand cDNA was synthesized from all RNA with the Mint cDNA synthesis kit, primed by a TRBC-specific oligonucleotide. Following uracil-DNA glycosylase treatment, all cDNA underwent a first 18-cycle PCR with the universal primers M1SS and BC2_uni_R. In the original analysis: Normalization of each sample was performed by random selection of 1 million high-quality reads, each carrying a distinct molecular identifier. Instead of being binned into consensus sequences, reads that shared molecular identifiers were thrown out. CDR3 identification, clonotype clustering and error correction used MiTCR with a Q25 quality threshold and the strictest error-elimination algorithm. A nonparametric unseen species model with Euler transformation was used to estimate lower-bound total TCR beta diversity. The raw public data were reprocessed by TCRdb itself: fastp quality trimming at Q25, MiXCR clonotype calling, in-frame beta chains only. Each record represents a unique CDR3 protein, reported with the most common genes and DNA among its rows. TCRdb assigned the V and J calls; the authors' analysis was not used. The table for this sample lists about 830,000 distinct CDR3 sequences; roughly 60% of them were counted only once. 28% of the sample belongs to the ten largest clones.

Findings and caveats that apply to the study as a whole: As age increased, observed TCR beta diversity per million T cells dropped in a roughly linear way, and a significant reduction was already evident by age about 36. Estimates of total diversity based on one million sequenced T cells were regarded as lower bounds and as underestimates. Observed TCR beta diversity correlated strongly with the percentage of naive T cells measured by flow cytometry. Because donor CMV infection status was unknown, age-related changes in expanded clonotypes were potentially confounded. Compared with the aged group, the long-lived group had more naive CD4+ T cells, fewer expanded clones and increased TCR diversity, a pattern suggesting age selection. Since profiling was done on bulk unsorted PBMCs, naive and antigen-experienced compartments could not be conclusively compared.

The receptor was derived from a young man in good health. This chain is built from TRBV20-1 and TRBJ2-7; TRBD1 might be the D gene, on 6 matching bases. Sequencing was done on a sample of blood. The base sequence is TGCAGTGCTAGAGATCTGGGGGCCTCAGACGAGCAGTACTTC. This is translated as CSARDLGASDEQYF.